This TCR beta chain came from a study of shared clonotypes between healthy human individuals. The overall study: The cohort had two women and three men, ages 18 to 49.

Findings and caveats of the study: With a few donors compared, around 4.7% of naive CD4 clonotypes were shared. In having few donors, the study represented limited genetic and exposure-history diversity.

Regarding this clone: Its antigen is not identified.

CDR1 is SGHAT, CDR2 FQNNGV, per germline. This CDR3 is built from 15 residues. Trimming cost V 5 bases and J 7 bases; bases outside gene matches: 6. At the deep level, the assay was run. TCRdb keeps only in-frame clones here, not all; method: immunoSEQ multiplex PCR. The sample lists about 1.5 million clones, roughly 96% occurring once. Material: naive CD4+ T cells sorted from blood. Subset here: CD45RA+ positively selected. The chain employs TRBV11-2 and TRBJ2-1; 12 bases match TRBD2. The receptor was isolated from a man aged 30-40 years in good health. The DNA for the CDR3 is TGTGCCAGCAGCCCTAGCGGGAGGGCCCAGAATGAGCAGTTCTTC. Amino acid sequence: CASSPSGRAQNEQFF.